This TCR beta chain was recorded in a study of long-term antiretroviral therapy in people with HIV. Study observations and caveats: Clonotypes expanded prior to ART showed repertoire dominance at all sampled time points.

At survey level, the immunoSEQ assay was run in its v3.0 version. Assay: immunoSEQ multiplex PCR; the TCRdb copy retains only in-frame clones and omits some. The table records around 21,000 clones, 80% to 85% of them present only once. The CDR3 spans 16 residues. CDR1 is SGHAT, CDR2 FQNNGV, per germline. Trimming removed 1 base from V and 5 bases from J, with 17 bases in between. United States facilities provided treatment to all participants with HIV. A remark on this clone: Its specificity is not known.

The source of this sequence is a man aged 35 to 55 with HIV. The starting material was unsorted PBMCs, obtained 0.1 years before starting antiretroviral therapy. V usage is TRBV11-2 and J usage is TRBJ1-1, with D uncertain. CDR3 sequence reads: CASSLGLGRSRTEAFF. The CDR3 nucleotides read TGTGCCAGCAGCTTAGGGTTGGGCAGATCCAGGACTGAAGCTTTCTTT. Variable domain in full (rest from reference TRBV11-2 and TRBJ1-1): EAGVAQSPRYKIIEKRQSVAFWCNPISGHATLYWYQQILGQGPKLLIQFQNNGVVDDSQLPKDRFSAERLKGVDSTLKIQPAKLEDSAVYLCASSLGLGRSRTEAFFGQGTRLTVV.